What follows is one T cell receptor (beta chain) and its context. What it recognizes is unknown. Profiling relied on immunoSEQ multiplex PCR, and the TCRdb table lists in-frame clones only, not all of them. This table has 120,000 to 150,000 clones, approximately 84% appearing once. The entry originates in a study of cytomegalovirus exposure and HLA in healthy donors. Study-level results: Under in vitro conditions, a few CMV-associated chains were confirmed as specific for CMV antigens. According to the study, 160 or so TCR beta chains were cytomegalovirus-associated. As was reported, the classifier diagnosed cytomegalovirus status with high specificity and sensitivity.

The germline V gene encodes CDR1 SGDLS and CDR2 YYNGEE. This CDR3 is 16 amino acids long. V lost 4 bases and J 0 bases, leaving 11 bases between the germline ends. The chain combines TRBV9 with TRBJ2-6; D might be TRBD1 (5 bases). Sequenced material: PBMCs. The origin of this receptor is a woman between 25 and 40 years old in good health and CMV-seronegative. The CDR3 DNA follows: TGTGCCAGCAGCACCAGACAGATCTCTGGGGCCAACGTCCTGACTTTC. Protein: CASSTRQISGANVLTF.